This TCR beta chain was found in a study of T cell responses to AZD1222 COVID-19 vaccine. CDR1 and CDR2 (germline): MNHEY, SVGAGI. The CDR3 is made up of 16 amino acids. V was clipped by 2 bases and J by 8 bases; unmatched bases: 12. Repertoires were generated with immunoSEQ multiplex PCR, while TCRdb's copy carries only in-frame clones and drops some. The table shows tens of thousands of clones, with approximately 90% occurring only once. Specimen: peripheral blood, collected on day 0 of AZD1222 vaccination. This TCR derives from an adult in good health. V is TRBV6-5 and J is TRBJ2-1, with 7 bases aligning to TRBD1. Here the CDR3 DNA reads TGTGCCAGCAGTTACGTCGGACAGGTCGGCGCCGATGAGCAGTTCTTC. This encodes CASSYVGQVGADEQFF.